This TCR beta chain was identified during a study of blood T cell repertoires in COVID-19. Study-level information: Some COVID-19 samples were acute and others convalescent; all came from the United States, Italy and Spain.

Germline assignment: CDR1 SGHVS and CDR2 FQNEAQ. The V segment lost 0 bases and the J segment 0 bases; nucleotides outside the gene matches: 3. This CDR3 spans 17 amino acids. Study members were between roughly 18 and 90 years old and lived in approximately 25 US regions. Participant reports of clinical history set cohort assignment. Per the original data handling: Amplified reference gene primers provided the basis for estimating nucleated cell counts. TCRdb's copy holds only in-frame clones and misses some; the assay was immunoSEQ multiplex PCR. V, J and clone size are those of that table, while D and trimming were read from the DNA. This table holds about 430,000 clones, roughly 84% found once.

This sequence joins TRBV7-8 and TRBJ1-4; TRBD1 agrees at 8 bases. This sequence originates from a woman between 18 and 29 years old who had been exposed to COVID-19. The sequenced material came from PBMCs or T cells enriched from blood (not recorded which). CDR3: CASSLAWDRTTNEKLFF. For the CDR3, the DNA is TGTGCCAGCAGCTTAGCGTGGGACAGGACAACTAATGAAAAACTGTTTTTT.